The entry below describes one T cell receptor (beta chain). The germline V gene has CDR1 WSHSY and CDR2 SAAADI. This CDR3 is 13 amino acids long. The V gene lost 6 bases and the J gene lost 2 bases, with 11 bases spanning the gap. Vbeta (60) and Jbeta (13) primers were used in the PCR. Clones were read by immunoSEQ multiplex PCR, and TCRdb kept only the in-frame ones, dropping some. This sample has around 45,000 clones, with less than 75% found just once. This sample was taken from a study of cytomegalovirus exposure and HLA in healthy donors. Input material: PBMCs. The chain has TRBV10-2 and TRBJ2-7; maybe TRBD2 (5 bases). This sequence was found in a man in his thirties or forties in good health and CMV-seronegative. The CDR3 DNA is TGCGCCAGCAGACCGAGGGATACCTACGAGCAGTACTTC. The encoded protein is CASRPRDTYEQYF.